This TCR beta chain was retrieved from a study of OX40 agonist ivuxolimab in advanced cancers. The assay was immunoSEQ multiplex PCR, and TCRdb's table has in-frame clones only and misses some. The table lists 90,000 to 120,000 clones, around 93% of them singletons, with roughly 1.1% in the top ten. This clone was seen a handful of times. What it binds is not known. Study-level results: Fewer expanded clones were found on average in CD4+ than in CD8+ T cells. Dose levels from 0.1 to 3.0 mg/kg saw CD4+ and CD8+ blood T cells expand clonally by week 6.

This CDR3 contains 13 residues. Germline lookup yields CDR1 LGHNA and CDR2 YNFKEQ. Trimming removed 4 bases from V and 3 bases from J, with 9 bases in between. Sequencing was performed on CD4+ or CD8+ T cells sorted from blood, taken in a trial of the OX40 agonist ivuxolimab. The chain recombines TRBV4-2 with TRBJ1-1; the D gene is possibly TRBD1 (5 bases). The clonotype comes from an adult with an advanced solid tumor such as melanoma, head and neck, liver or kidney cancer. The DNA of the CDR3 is TGTGCCAGCAGCCTGGGACGGGACACTGAAGCTTTCTTT. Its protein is CASSLGRDTEAFF.